The rows below give T cell receptor beta chains drawn from one sample of a study of Ad26.COV2.S vaccination and SARS-CoV-2 variants. The data were produced by immunoSEQ multiplex PCR, yet TCRdb's version contains in-frame clones alone and is incomplete. The table records about 480,000 clones, approximately 88% of them present only once. The sample here was peripheral blood, taken in a trial of Ad26.COV2.S vaccine versus placebo. These receptors were taken from a person aged 18-60 years who received the Ad26.COV2.S COVID-19 vaccine or a placebo. The CDR3 runs from the conserved cysteine through the conserved F or W. Each record gives: V gene, D gene, clone size, J gene, CDR3 DNA, CDR3 protein. A D gene is named only where the DNA matches it firmly. Size tells how often a clone was seen (once, few, many) or the class of an expanded clone, and some rows leave it out.

V: TRBV19; D: TRBD2; size: NA; J: TRBJ2-1; DNA: TGTGCCAGTAGTATACTCCCTAGCGGGAGTACTGAGCAGTTCTTC; CDR3: CASSILPSGSTEQFF
V: TRBV30; D: NA; size: NA; J: TRBJ1-2; DNA: TGTGCCTGGAGTGTACAGGTCTATGGCTACACCTTC; CDR3: CAWSVQVYGYTF
V: TRBV29-1; D: TRBD1; size: once; J: TRBJ2-1; DNA: TGCAGCGTTCGTCCGGGACAGATTTCCTACAATGAGCAGTTCTTC; CDR3: CSVRPGQISYNEQFF
V: TRBV3-1/TRBV3-2; D: NA; size: NA; J: TRBJ2-7; DNA: TGTGCCAGCAGCCAAGGAGTGGTGGGAACCAGGGAGCAGTACTTC; CDR3: CASSQGVVGTREQYF
V: TRBV19; D: TRBD1; size: NA; J: TRBJ1-4; DNA: TGTGCCAGTAGTATAGGGGGGACAGAAAAAAAACTGTTTTTT; CDR3: CASSIGGTEKKLFF
V: TRBV5-6; D: NA; size: few; J: TRBJ2-5; DNA: TGTGCCAGCAGCTTGCCAGGGCAAGAGACCCAGTACTTC; CDR3: CASSLPGQETQYF
V: TRBV5-1; D: TRBD1; size: NA; J: TRBJ2-1; DNA: TGCGCCAGCAGCCTGACCCGGGGAGGTCCAGGGGGCTCGTACAATGAGCAGTTCTTC; CDR3: CASSLTRGGPGGSYNEQFF
V: TRBV7-8; D: NA; size: NA; J: TRBJ1-1; DNA: TGTGCCAGCAGCTTAGTCGCAGGGCCCACTGAAGCTTTCTTT; CDR3: CASSLVAGPTEAFF
V: TRBV27; D: NA; size: NA; J: TRBJ1-1; DNA: TGTGCCAGCAGGACTATAACAGGAAAATATGAAGCTTTCTTT; CDR3: CASRTITGKYEAFF
V: TRBV4-2; D: TRBD2; size: NA; J: TRBJ2-1; DNA: TGTGCCAGCAGCCAAGCGACGCGGAGACTAGCGGCCCACAATGAGCAGTTCTTC; CDR3: CASSQATRRLAAHNEQFF
V: TRBV2; D: TRBD1; size: few; J: TRBJ1-4; DNA: TGTGCCAGCAATCGGGACAGGGAGTTTGAAAAACTGTTTTTT; CDR3: CASNRDREFEKLFF
V: TRBV11-3; D: TRBD2; size: NA; J: TRBJ2-2; DNA: TGTGCCAGCAGCTTTGTCCTAGCGGGAGTCACCGGGGAGCTGTTTTTT; CDR3: CASSFVLAGVTGELFF
V: TRBV5-5; D: NA; size: NA; J: TRBJ2-5; DNA: TGTGCCAGCAGCTTGGAGGGGGGACCCTTCGGGACCCAGTACTTC; CDR3: CASSLEGGPFGTQYF
V: TRBV6-1; D: TRBD2; size: NA; J: TRBJ2-2; DNA: TGTGCCAGCAGTGTCCACGTAGCGGGGGGTAACACCGGGGAGCTGTTTTTT; CDR3: CASSVHVAGGNTGELFF
V: TRBV19; D: TRBD1; size: NA; J: TRBJ2-7; DNA: TGTGCCAGTAGTCTCGCCGACAGGGATGGGCTTAAGGCCTACTCCGAGCAGTACTTC; CDR3: CASSLADRDGLKAYSEQYF
V: TRBV7-9; D: NA; size: NA; J: TRBJ2-7; DNA: TGTGCCAGCAGCTTCGGAGGGCCATCGGGCGAGCAGTACTTC; CDR3: CASSFGGPSGEQYF
V: TRBV5-1; D: NA; size: few; J: TRBJ1-1; DNA: TGCGCCAGCAGCGAGACAGTGAACACTGAAGCTTTCTTT; CDR3: CASSETVNTEAFF
V: TRBV24-1; D: NA; size: NA; J: TRBJ2-2; DNA: TGTGCCACTGAACGGGGAGCCAAAACCGGGGAGCTGTTTTTT; CDR3: CATERGAKTGELFF
V: TRBV2; D: TRBD1; size: NA; J: TRBJ2-3; DNA: TGTGCCAGCAGAGTGGACAGGGGGTGGACAGATACGCAGTATTTT; CDR3: CASRVDRGWTDTQYF
V: TRBV5-1; D: NA; size: NA; J: TRBJ1-1; DNA: TGCGCCAGCAGCTTGGAGGTTGCCTGGGGTGGTGAAGCTTTCTTT; CDR3: CASSLEVAWGGEAFF
V: TRBV7-3; D: NA; size: NA; J: TRBJ2-7; DNA: TGTGCTGGGCCCTTGGACGGTGCCTACGAGCAGTACTTC; CDR3: CAGPLDGAYEQYF
V: TRBV7-9; D: TRBD2; size: NA; J: TRBJ2-7; DNA: TGTGCCAGCAGCTCTCGGCTAGCGGGAGATGAGCAGTACTTC; CDR3: CASSSRLAGDEQYF
V: TRBV2; D: NA; size: NA; J: TRBJ1-6; DNA: TGTGCCAGCAGTGACAGTAATTCACCCCTCCACTTT; CDR3: CASSDSNSPLHF
V: TRBV5-1; D: NA; size: NA; J: TRBJ2-2; DNA: TGCGCCAGCAGCTTGTCCGCGTCGAACACCGGGGAGCTGTTTTTT; CDR3: CASSLSASNTGELFF
V: TRBV4-1; D: TRBD1; size: NA; J: TRBJ1-6; DNA: TGCGCCAGCAGCCTAGGGGACAGACTAAATTCACCCCTCCACTTT; CDR3: CASSLGDRLNSPLHF
V: TRBV7-3; D: TRBD2; size: once; J: TRBJ2-1; DNA: TGTGCCAGCCAAGGTCTAGCGGGAGTAGAGTCCAATGAGCAGTTCTTC; CDR3: CASQGLAGVESNEQFF
V: TRBV4-1; D: NA; size: NA; J: TRBJ2-7; DNA: TGCGCCAGCAGCCAAGCCCCGGGACATGGGTACGAGCAGTACTTC; CDR3: CASSQAPGHGYEQYF
V: TRBV7-9; D: NA; size: NA; J: TRBJ1-6; DNA: TGTGCCAGCAGCTTCGATTCGGGTTCACCCCTCCACTTT; CDR3: CASSFDSGSPLHF
V: TRBV7-9; D: NA; size: NA; J: TRBJ2-6; DNA: TGTGCCGGGCAGGTGGGCGGGGCCAACGTCCTGACTTTC; CDR3: CAGQVGGANVLTF
V: TRBV7-9; D: NA; size: NA; J: TRBJ2-1; DNA: TGTGCCAGCAGCACACCTACTTTCGGGATAAATCTTTACAATGAGCAGTTCTTC; CDR3: CASSTPTFGINLYNEQFF
V: TRBV5-8; D: TRBD1; size: NA; J: TRBJ1-6; DNA: TGTGCCAGCAGCCTGACAGGGAACGTGAGGAATTCACCCCTCCACTTT; CDR3: CASSLTGNVRNSPLHF
V: TRBV9; D: TRBD1; size: once; J: TRBJ2-7; DNA: TGTGCCAGCAGCCGTTTAGGAGGACAGGGTCGCTACGAGCAGTACTTC; CDR3: CASSRLGGQGRYEQYF
V: TRBV5-1; D: NA; size: NA; J: TRBJ2-1; DNA: TGCGCCAGCAGCCCAGGGGTCCGCTCCTACAATGAGCAGTTCTTC; CDR3: CASSPGVRSYNEQFF
V: TRBV30; D: TRBD2; size: NA; J: TRBJ2-6; DNA: TGTGCCTGCAAAAGCGGGAGGAGGTCTGGGGCCAACGTCCTGACTTTC; CDR3: CACKSGRRSGANVLTF
V: TRBV28; D: TRBD1; size: once; J: TRBJ1-6; DNA: TGTGCCACCTGGGACAGATTAAATTCACCCCTCCACTTT; CDR3: CATWDRLNSPLHF
V: TRBV28; D: NA; size: NA; J: TRBJ2-5; DNA: TGTGCCAGCAGTTTTGCGGTCCAAGAGACCCAGTACTTC; CDR3: CASSFAVQETQYF
V: TRBV28; D: TRBD2; size: NA; J: TRBJ2-4; DNA: TGTGCCAGCAGTTTGGGGAGGGTCCGGGGGAACATTCAGTACTTC; CDR3: CASSLGRVRGNIQYF
V: TRBV28; D: TRBD1; size: NA; J: TRBJ2-4; DNA: TGTGCCAGCAGTTTTCCCCCCGGGACAGGTAGCATTCAGTACTTC; CDR3: CASSFPPGTGSIQYF
V: TRBV7-9; D: TRBD1; size: NA; J: TRBJ1-1; DNA: TGTGCCAGCCAGACAGGGGCAGGGACTGAAGCTTTCTTT; CDR3: CASQTGAGTEAFF
V: TRBV3-1/TRBV3-2; D: NA; size: NA; J: TRBJ2-5; DNA: TGTGCCAGCAGCCAAGGTCGGTCTTTTCAAGAGACCCAGTACTTC; CDR3: CASSQGRSFQETQYF
V: TRBV15; D: NA; size: NA; J: TRBJ2-1; DNA: TGTGCCACCAGCTCTCGCTACAATGAGCAGTTCTTC; CDR3: CATSSRYNEQFF
V: TRBV19; D: NA; size: NA; J: TRBJ2-7; DNA: TGTGCCAGTAGTATAGGAACAGGGTTGTACGAGCAGTACTTC; CDR3: CASSIGTGLYEQYF